The 20 T cell receptor beta chains presented below share a single source sample, sequenced in a study of radiotherapy plus CTLA-4 blockade in lung cancer. Assay: immunoSEQ multiplex PCR; the TCRdb copy retains only in-frame clones and omits some. The table shows about 54,000 clones, with 70% to 85% occurring only once. The sample was peripheral blood, taken from a patient treated with radiotherapy plus ipilimumab. Source of these receptors: a human donor with non-small cell lung cancer who had a partial response to radiotherapy plus ipilimumab.

This chain joins TRBV28 and TRBJ1-5; D unclear. The CDR3 extends over 14 amino acids. Trimming left V 6 bases short and J 6 bases short, with 15 bases between. CDR1 and CDR2 (germline): MDHEN, SYDVKM. The DNA of the CDR3 is TGTGCCAGCAGCCCCGTCTGGGTAGCTCAGCCCCAGCATTTT. Amino acids: CASSPVWVAQPQHF.

This rearrangement joins TRBV9 to TRBJ2-2, with D perhaps TRBD1 (6 bases). The V and J ends lost 3 bases and 4 bases respectively, with 10 bases between them. Looked up from germline, CDR1 is SGDLS and CDR2 is YYNGEE. CDR3 length: 14 residues. CDR3 protein: CASSAWTATGELFF. The DNA for the CDR3 is TGTGCCAGCAGCGCTTGGACAGCCACCGGGGAGCTGTTTTTT.

This chain connects TRBV7-2 to TRBJ1-6; D call uncertain. CDR3 length: 14 residues. Germline loops: CDR1 SGHTA, CDR2 FQGNSA. V was trimmed by 5 bases and J by 9 bases, leaving 14 bases between them. CDR3 in DNA: TGTGCCAGCAGCCAACCCGGGATTTCTTCACCCCTCCACTTT. The encoded protein is CASSQPGISSPLHF.

The J gene is TRBJ1-5, the V gene TRBV28, with 11 bases that match TRBD1. V shed 6 bases and J 0 bases; nucleotides not matched to a gene: 7. The CDR3 covers 17 residues. CDR1 is MDHEN and CDR2 is SYDVKM in the germline V gene. CDR3 DNA sequence: TGTGCCAGCAGATCCGGGACAGGGGGGTATAGCAATCAGCCCCAGCATTTT. It is translated as CASRSGTGGYSNQPQHF.

The rearrangement uses TRBV7-6 and TRBJ2-5; the match to TRBD1 covers 7 bases. The CDR3 runs 15 residues. Per germline, CDR1 SGHVS and CDR2 FNYEAQ. Unmatched junction bases numbered 8, after V lost 4 bases and J lost 3 bases. The chain's CDR3 is CASSSSGQPEETQYF. The CDR3 nucleotides are TGTGCCAGCAGCTCCTCGGGACAGCCAGAAGAGACCCAGTACTTC.

The V call is TRBV6-6, the J call TRBJ2-1; D is possibly TRBD2 (5 bases). In germline, CDR1 is MNHNY, CDR2 SVGAGI (reference sequence). CDR3 length equals 13 residues. V was trimmed by 2 bases and J by 8 bases, leaving 10 bases between them. CDR3 protein: CASSYTGGDEQFF. Written as DNA, the CDR3 is TGTGCCAGCAGTTACACCGGAGGCGATGAGCAGTTCTTC.

The chain couples TRBV19 to TRBJ2-5, with D maybe TRBD2 (7 bases). This CDR3 is 14 amino acids long. The germline CDR1 and CDR2 sequences are LNHDA and SQIVND (reference sequence). Trimming took 4 bases from V and 5 from J, leaving 14 bases between them. The chain's CDR3 is CASSRLAQGETQYF. The CDR3 coding sequence is TGTGCCAGTAGTAGACTAGCCCAGGGGGAGACCCAGTACTTC.

This chain joins TRBV9 and TRBJ2-1, with 9 nucleotides matching TRBD2. This CDR3 contains 16 residues. Germline CDR1 SGDLS, CDR2 YYNGEE. V lost 4 bases, J lost 4 bases, and 9 bases stayed unmatched. CDR3 nucleotides: TGTGCCAGCAGCCCGACGCGGACTAGCGCATACAATGAGCAGTTCTTC. This translates into CASSPTRTSAYNEQFF.

The rearrangement joins TRBV27 to TRBJ1-1, with D hard to call. CDR3 length: 15 residues. Looked up from germline, CDR1 is MNHEY and CDR2 is SMNVEV (reference sequence). V shed 0 bases and J shed 0 bases, with 8 bases lying between them. CDR3: CASSLSARLNTEAFF. CDR3 nucleotide sequence: TGTGCCAGCAGTTTATCGGCCCGTTTGAACACTGAAGCTTTCTTT.

CDR3 nucleotide sequence: TGTGCCAGCTCGCGGGACAGGGCAGATACGCAGTATTTT. It is translated as CASSRDRADTQYF. J is TRBJ2-3 and V is TRBV18, with 9 nucleotides matching TRBD1. The J segment lost 4 bases and the V segment lost 6 bases, leaving 2 bases of the junction unmatched. The CDR3 has 13 residues. Looked up from germline, CDR1 is KGHSH and CDR2 is LQKENI.

The chain has TRBV6-1 and TRBJ1-2, with no clear D. From germline, CDR1 is MNHNS and CDR2 SASEGT. CDR3 length: 15 amino acids. Trimming took off 3 bases at V and 6 bases at J, with 17 bases between the two ends. The CDR3 loop reads CASSDDLERLDGYTF. CDR3 sequence (DNA): TGTGCCAGCAGTGACGACTTGGAGCGGCTCGATGGCTACACCTTC.

The genes are TRBV10-3 and TRBJ1-2; perhaps TRBD1 as D (5 bases). V lost 7 bases to trimming and J lost 4 bases, with 13 bases between them. Germline V gene data show CDR1 as ENHRY and CDR2 as SYGVKD. This CDR3 contains 13 residues. CDR3 loop: CAITDSIFYGYTF. CDR3 nucleotides: TGTGCCATCACCGACAGCATTTTCTATGGCTACACCTTC.

This clone has more than one count but fewer than ten. In nucleotides, the CDR3 is TGTGCCAGCAGCTTAGACGGGGGGGCTGTTAATGAGCAGTTCTTC. Translation gives CASSLDGGAVNEQFF. The chain couples TRBV7-8 to TRBJ2-1; 8 bases are shared with TRBD2. CDR3 length: 15 amino acids. Germline CDR1 reads SGHVS; CDR2 reads FQNEAQ. V trimming: 1 base; J trimming: 7 bases; junction bases outside the gene matches: 6.

V gene TRBV6-6 combines with J gene TRBJ2-5; D may be TRBD1 (7 bases). V lost 7 bases to trimming and J lost 5 bases, with 14 bases between them. The germline CDR1 and CDR2 sequences are MNHNY and SVGAGI (reference sequence). CDR3 length: 13 amino acids. CDR3: CASIQGGGETQYF. The CDR3 nucleotides read TGTGCCAGCATTCAGGGGGGAGGCGAGACCCAGTACTTC.

J is TRBJ1-5 and V is TRBV2; D unresolved. V shed 6 bases and J shed 6 bases, with 12 bases lying between them. This CDR3 is built from 13 residues. Germline CDR1 reads SNHLY; CDR2 reads FYNNEI. The CDR3 nucleotides read TGTGCCAGCAGGAAGGAGTCCGGTCAGCCCCAGCATTTT. Amino acid sequence: CASRKESGQPQHF.

V usage is TRBV2 and J usage is TRBJ1-1; a possible D gene is TRBD1 (5 bases). CDR3 length equals 15 residues. Germline assignment: CDR1 SNHLY and CDR2 FYNNEI. Between the trimmed V and J ends, which lost 2 bases and 11 bases, there was a span of 21 bases. As DNA, the CDR3 is TGTGCCAGCAGTGAATCAGTGGTGCCTGGGGCCTTGGCTTTCTTT. This sequence encodes CASSESVVPGALAFF. The variable domain in full, with the rest retrieved from reference TRBV2 and TRBJ1-1, is EPEVTQTPSHQVTQMGQEVILRCVPISNHLYFYWYRQILGQKVEFLVSFYNNEISEKSEIFDDQFSVERPDGSNFTLKIRSTKLEDSAMYFCASSESVVPGALAFFGQGTRLTVV.

The rearrangement links TRBV4-2 to TRBJ2-5; TRBD2 agrees at 13 bases. The J call may be in error: the DNA end matches TRBJ2-7 better. Looked up from germline, CDR1 is LGHNA and CDR2 is YNFKEQ. The CDR3 is made up of 16 amino acids. CDR3 sequence: CASSPGLAGTTYEQYF. For the CDR3, the DNA is TGTGCCAGCAGCCCGGGACTAGCGGGGACAACCTACGAGCAGTACTTC.

V is TRBV7-9 and J is TRBJ1-2, with D possibly TRBD1 on 5 matching bases. CDR1 SEHNR and CDR2 FQNEAQ come from the germline V gene (reference sequence). The CDR3 covers 13 residues. Trimming took 2 bases from V and 5 from J, leaving 9 bases between them. DNA of the CDR3: TGTGCCAGCAGCTTAATGGAGGGGTATGGCTACACCTTC. Its protein product is CASSLMEGYGYTF.

The rearrangement links TRBV7-9 to TRBJ2-7; tentatively, D is TRBD1 (5 bases). V was clipped by 5 bases and J by 5 bases, with 16 bases between them. Germline V gene data show CDR1 as SEHNR and CDR2 as FQNEAQ (reference sequence). CDR3 length: 14 amino acids. CDR3 nucleotides: TGTGCCAGCAGCACAGGAACCGCCTCACACGAGCAGTACTTC. This sequence encodes CASSTGTASHEQYF.

This clone was recorded a few times. V is TRBV6-5 and J is TRBJ1-1; D gene ambiguous. The V end was cut by 5 bases, the J end by 4 bases, with 11 bases between. The CDR3 totals 13 residues. The germline CDR1 and CDR2 sequences are MNHEY and SVGAGI. CDR3 in amino acids: CASSPGVFTEAFF. The CDR3, as DNA: TGTGCCAGCAGTCCTGGAGTGTTCACTGAAGCTTTCTTT.